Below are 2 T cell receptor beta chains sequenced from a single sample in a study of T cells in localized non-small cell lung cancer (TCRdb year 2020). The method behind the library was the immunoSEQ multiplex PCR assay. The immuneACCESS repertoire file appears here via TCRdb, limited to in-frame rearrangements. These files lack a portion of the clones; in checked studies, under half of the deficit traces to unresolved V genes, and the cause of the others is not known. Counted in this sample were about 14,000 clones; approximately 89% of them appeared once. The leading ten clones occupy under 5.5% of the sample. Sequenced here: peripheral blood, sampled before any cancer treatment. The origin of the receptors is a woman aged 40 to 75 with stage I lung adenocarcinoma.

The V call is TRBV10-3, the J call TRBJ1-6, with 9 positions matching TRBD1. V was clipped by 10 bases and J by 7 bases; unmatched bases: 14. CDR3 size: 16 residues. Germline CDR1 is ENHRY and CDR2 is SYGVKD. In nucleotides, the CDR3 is TGTGCCACCCAAAGACAGGGGGTATTCCGAAATTCACCCCTCCACTTT. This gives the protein CATQRQGVFRNSPLHF.

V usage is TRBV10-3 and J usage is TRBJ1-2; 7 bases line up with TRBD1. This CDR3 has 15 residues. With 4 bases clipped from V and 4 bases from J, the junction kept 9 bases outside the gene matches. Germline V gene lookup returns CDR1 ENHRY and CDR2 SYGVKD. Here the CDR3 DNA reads TGTGCCATCAGTGCATCCGGGACAGCCATCTATGGCTACACCTTC. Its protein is CAISASGTAIYGYTF.